The clone carrying this TCR beta chain was seen at least ten times. The ends were cut back, 7 bases at V and 0 bases at J, with 16 bases in the middle. The CDR3 has 15 residues. Per germline, CDR1 SGHTA and CDR2 FQGNSA. Serum thyroxine and TRAb, along with clinical symptoms, thyroid ultrasound and orbital computed tomography, were what diagnosis relied on. The data were taken from a study of Graves' ophthalmopathy and Graves' hyperthyroidism. RNA transcripts yielded amplified TCR beta CDR3 regions. RT-PCR in the first round used HTBI primers; a second-round multiplex PCR followed. TCRdb ran MiXCR on the multiplex PCR reads and lists one entry per CDR3 protein. The table includes some 200,000 distinct CDR3 sequences, 25% to 30% detected once.

The receptor was isolated from a man between 50 and 59 years old with Graves' ophthalmopathy. The specimen was peripheral blood. This chain joins TRBV7-2 and TRBJ2-7; perhaps TRBD2 as D (6 bases). This CDR3 is CASTIRDSSSYEQYF. The CDR3 nucleotides read TGTGCCAGCACCATCCGGGACTCTTCCTCCTACGAGCAGTACTTC.